Each of the 27 T cell receptor beta chains below was sequenced from the same sample in a study of cytomegalovirus exposure and HLA in healthy donors. Vbeta (60) and Jbeta (13) primers were used in the PCR. TCRdb's table, derived via immunoSEQ multiplex PCR, lists solely in-frame clones and lacks some. Among more than 140,000 clones listed, approximately 80% were seen once. Sequenced: PBMCs. These TCRs come from a man under 40 in good health and CMV-seropositive.

The chain carries TRBV5-6 and TRBJ2-5, with 8 bases matching TRBD1. CDR1 and CDR2 from the germline V gene are SGHDT and YYEEEE. CDR3 length: 16 amino acids. After removal of 2 bases from V and 7 bases from J, the junction contained 13 bases not matched to a gene. The CDR3 here is CASSFGLQDRVGTQYF. The CDR3 DNA reads as TGTGCCAGCAGCTTTGGGTTGCAGGACAGGGTGGGGACCCAGTACTTC.

This chain uses TRBV20-1 with TRBJ1-4, with D tentatively TRBD1 (6 bases). Germline V lookup: CDR1 DFQATT, CDR2 SNEGSKA (reference sequence). The CDR3 is 11 residues long. Trimming cost V 6 bases and J 8 bases, with 10 bases left between them. CDR3 amino acids: CSAWTEEKLFF. The CDR3 DNA reads as TGCAGTGCGTGGACAGAGGAAAAACTGTTTTTT.

The chain couples TRBV11-2 to TRBJ1-1, with D perhaps TRBD1 (5 bases). CDR1 is SGHAT and CDR2 is FQNNGV in the germline V gene. The V and J ends lost 5 bases and 1 base respectively, with 8 bases between them. The CDR3 covers 13 residues. The CDR3 is CASSQQGNTEAFF. The CDR3 region has the DNA TGTGCCAGCAGCCAGCAGGGGAACACTGAAGCTTTCTTT. The full variable domain, rest sourced from reference TRBV11-2 and TRBJ1-1, is EAGVAQSPRYKIIEKRQSVAFWCNPISGHATLYWYQQILGQGPKLLIQFQNNGVVDDSQLPKDRFSAERLKGVDSTLKIQPAKLEDSAVYLCASSQQGNTEAFFGQGTRLTVV.

The chain is built from TRBV5-6 and TRBJ1-2, with D maybe TRBD1 (5 bases). Trimming left V 1 base short and J 5 bases short, with 6 bases between. The CDR3 runs 12 residues. In germline, CDR1 is SGHDT, CDR2 YYEEEE. DNA of the CDR3: TGTGCCAGCAGCTTGTCAGGGTATGGCTACACCTTC. Its protein is CASSLSGYGYTF.

The V call is TRBV28, the J call TRBJ2-7; 9 bases line up with TRBD2. The CDR3 runs 13 residues. The V and J ends lost 10 bases and 2 bases, in that order; junction bases with no gene match: 6. The germline V gene encodes CDR1 MDHEN and CDR2 SYDVKM. CDR3 loop: CATLSGSTYEQYF. In DNA form, the CDR3 reads TGTGCCACCCTTAGCGGGAGTACCTACGAGCAGTACTTC.

The chain carries TRBV6-7 and TRBJ2-1; 10 nucleotides match TRBD2. TRBV6-7 is an ORF, with its function uncertain. With 4 bases clipped from V and 0 bases from J, the junction kept 15 bases outside the gene matches. This CDR3 contains 20 residues. The DNA of the CDR3 is TGTGCCAGCAGTTTGCGAACAGCGGGAGGGATTAAAAGCTCCTACAATGAGCAGTTCTTC. Its translation: CASSLRTAGGIKSSYNEQFF.

The chain is built from TRBV27 and TRBJ2-3; no definite D call. The CDR3 is made up of 10 amino acids. V lost 6 bases, J lost 6 bases, and 4 bases lay in between. Germline lookup yields CDR1 MNHEY and CDR2 SMNVEV (reference sequence). The CDR3 region is CASSGDTQYF. CDR3 in DNA: TGTGCCAGCAGCGGGGATACGCAGTATTTT.

The chain is built from TRBV4-1 and TRBJ1-1; 7 bases agree with TRBD1. Germline values: CDR1 MGHRA, CDR2 YSYEKL. With V trimmed by 4 bases and J by 8 bases, 10 bases remained unmatched. CDR3 length equals 14 residues. CDR3 in amino acids: CASSLQEEGAEAFF. CDR3 in DNA: TGCGCCAGCAGCCTACAGGAAGAGGGGGCCGAAGCTTTCTTT.

The chain recombines TRBV19 with TRBJ2-5; 8 bases match TRBD1. V shed 5 bases, J shed 5 bases, and the junction held 7 bases outside the gene matches. CDR1 is LNHDA, CDR2 SQIVND, per germline (reference sequence). The CDR3 loop spans 14 amino acids. The CDR3 DNA is TGTGCCAGTAGTCCGGGACAGGTCGGGGAGACCCAGTACTTC. Translating it yields CASSPGQVGETQYF.

This clone was picked up a small number of times. The chain uses TRBV7-2 and TRBJ2-5; D call uncertain. The germline gives CDR1 SGHTA, CDR2 FQGNSA. The CDR3 is 11 residues long. V was trimmed by 4 bases and J by 4 bases, leaving 4 bases between them. The CDR3 DNA reads as TGTGCCAGCAGCTCCGTAGAGACCCAGTACTTC. This gives the protein CASSSVETQYF.

This clone was counted a few times. The chain links TRBV29-1 to TRBJ1-1; a possible D gene is TRBD1 (5 bases). V was cut by 1 base and J by 4 bases, with 16 bases left in between. The CDR3 extends over 15 amino acids. Per the germline V gene, CDR1 is SQVTM and CDR2 is ANQGSEA. DNA of the CDR3: TGCAGCGTTGAAGGGTCGGGGGGGGTGGCCACTGAAGCTTTCTTT. It is translated as CSVEGSGGVATEAFF.

This clone was seen a single time. This sequence joins TRBV6-1 and TRBJ1-1, with TRBD1 matching over 7 bases. This CDR3 contains 14 residues. The V gene's germline CDR1 is MNHNS and CDR2 SASEGT. J was trimmed by 1 base and V by 7 bases; bases with no gene match: 6. CDR3 residues: CASTKGATNTEAFF. In nucleotides, the CDR3 is TGTGCCAGCACCAAGGGGGCTACGAACACTGAAGCTTTCTTT.

V usage is TRBV11-2 and J usage is TRBJ2-7, with TRBD2 identical over 14 bases. CDR1 is SGHAT, CDR2 FQNNGV, per germline. Trimming at V came to 1 base and at J to 6 bases, leaving 5 bases not matched to a gene. The CDR3 is 16 residues long. The CDR3 DNA reads TGTGCCAGCAGCTTAGTAGGGACTAGCGGGAGAACCGAGCAGTACTTC. Its translation is CASSLVGTSGRTEQYF.

This chain connects TRBV5-8 to TRBJ2-1; D is uncertain. V shed 3 bases and J shed 7 bases, with 14 bases lying between them. This CDR3 comprises 14 residues. Germline-derived CDR1 and CDR2 are SGHTS and YDEGEE. CDR3 sequence reads: CASSSYLLDNEQFF. Written as DNA, the CDR3 is TGTGCCAGCAGCTCTTATCTACTCGATAATGAGCAGTTCTTC.

This chain links TRBV28 with TRBJ2-4, with D maybe TRBD2 (6 bases). Germline V lookup: CDR1 MDHEN, CDR2 SYDVKM. The CDR3 contains 13 residues. With 4 bases removed from V and 10 bases from J, the gap between germline ends came to 14 bases. CDR3 sequence reads: CASSSQTSPIQYF. The CDR3 DNA follows: TGTGCCAGCAGTTCTCAGACTAGTCCGATTCAGTACTTC.

The chain recombines TRBV30 with TRBJ2-3; 11 bases align to TRBD2. Germline V gives CDR1 GTSNPN, CDR2 SVGIG (reference sequence). CDR3 length: 15 amino acids. V was clipped by 5 bases and J by 3 bases; unmatched bases: 7. Here the CDR3 reads CAWGLTSGVTDTQYF. Written as DNA, the CDR3 is TGTGCCTGGGGACTGACTAGCGGGGTAACAGATACGCAGTATTTT.

The chain combines TRBV7-9 with TRBJ2-2; 8 bases agree with TRBD2. From germline, CDR1 is SEHNR and CDR2 FQNEAQ (reference sequence). Germline trimming cut 1 base from V and 4 bases from J; bases unmatched to any gene: 5. The CDR3 totals 16 residues. The CDR3 DNA reads TGTGCCAGCAGCTTAGTGGGACTAGTCGCCACCGGGGAGCTGTTTTTT. This gives the protein CASSLVGLVATGELFF.

The J gene is TRBJ1-2, the V gene TRBV9; 8 bases match TRBD1. This CDR3 is built from 16 residues. Germline V gene lookup returns CDR1 SGDLS and CDR2 YYNGEE. Germline trimming cut 3 bases from V and 1 base from J; bases unmatched to any gene: 8. CDR3 amino acids: CASSGLRQGINYGYTF. Here the CDR3 DNA reads TGTGCCAGCAGCGGACTGCGACAGGGGATTAACTATGGCTACACCTTC.

The CDR3 nucleotides read TGTGCCAGTAGTCCGGGGACAGTTAACACTGAAGCTTTCTTT. It specifies CASSPGTVNTEAFF. This chain joins TRBV19 and TRBJ1-1, with 7 bases aligning to TRBD1. The CDR3 spans 14 residues. Germline CDR1 LNHDA, CDR2 SQIVND (reference sequence). V dropped 5 bases and J dropped 2; count of bases not matched to a gene: 5.

V is TRBV6-5 and J is TRBJ2-3, with D possibly matching TRBD2 (5 bases). Germline V gene data show CDR1 as MNHEY and CDR2 as SVGAGI. The CDR3 sequence is 14 residues long. Deletions cut 6 bases from V and 1 base from J, with 11 bases between. The CDR3 sequence is CASSTGYRTDTQYF. In DNA, the CDR3 is TGTGCCAGCAGCACGGGATACCGCACAGATACGCAGTATTTT.

The chain joins TRBV6-5 to TRBJ1-5, with D possibly matching TRBD1 (5 bases). The length of the CDR3 is 12 residues. Germline-derived CDR1 and CDR2 are MNHEY and SVGAGI. The ends were cut back, 8 bases at V and 9 bases at J, with 14 bases in the middle. This CDR3 reads CASGTPHGPQHF. DNA of the CDR3: TGTGCCAGCGGGACTCCCCACGGGCCCCAGCATTTT.

V gene TRBV25-1 combines with J gene TRBJ2-6; D remains unclear. Between the trimmed V and J ends, which lost 4 bases and 0 bases, there was a span of 13 bases. The CDR3 contains 17 residues. Germline CDR1 reads MGHDK; CDR2 reads SYGVNS. The CDR3, as DNA: TGTGCCAGCAGTGCCCTTGAGGCGAGCTCTGGGGCCAACGTCCTGACTTTC. The encoded protein is CASSALEASSGANVLTF. The whole variable domain, remainder taken from reference TRBV25-1 and TRBJ2-6, is EADIYQTPRYLVIGTGKKITLECSQTMGHDKMYWYQQDPGMELHLIHYSYGVNSTEKGDLSSESTVSRIRTEHFPLTLESARPSHTSQYLCASSALEASSGANVLTFGAGSRLTVL.

Worth noting for this clone: Germline is not matched at one junction end, which may reflect a read error. V and J are TRBV7-9 and TRBJ2-5, with 7 bases identical to TRBD2. The germline gives CDR1 SEHNR, CDR2 FQNEAQ (reference sequence). The CDR3 has 16 amino acids. CDR3 sequence reads: CSSSLGGGGRLETQYF. The CDR3 DNA reads as TGTTCCAGCAGCTTGGGTGGTGGCGGGAGATTGGAGACCCAGTACTTC. The full variable domain, rest sourced from reference TRBV7-9 and TRBJ2-5, is DTGVSQNPRHKITKRGQNVTFRCDPISEHNRLYWYRQTLGQGPEFLTYFQNEAQLEKSRLLSDRFSAERPKGSFSTLEIQRTEQGDSAMYLCSSSLGGGGRLETQYFGPGTRLLVL.

The chain combines TRBV7-5 with TRBJ2-1; the table gives TRBD1 as D, unverified against the DNA. TRBV7-5 is designated a pseudogene. The CDR3 consists of 14 residues. The CDR3 loop is CVRSDWTGRAEQFF. DNA of the CDR3: TGTGTCAGAAGCGACTGGACAGGTCGTGCCGAGCAGTTCTTC.

V usage is TRBV6-5 and J usage is TRBJ2-1; TRBD1 matches at 8 bases. In germline, CDR1 is MNHEY, CDR2 SVGAGI. The CDR3 length is 15 residues. V lost 2 bases and J lost 9; bases outside the gene matches: 9. The CDR3: CASSYNARGLGEQFF. The CDR3 coding sequence is TGTGCCAGCAGTTACAATGCCAGGGGGCTGGGTGAGCAGTTCTTC.

A remark on this clone: This same CDR3 is encoded by further DNA sequences in the sample. The chain links TRBV9 to TRBJ1-6; the D gene is possibly TRBD1 (5 bases). Looked up from germline, CDR1 is SGDLS and CDR2 is YYNGEE. The CDR3 is made up of 15 amino acids. V gave up 0 bases and J gave up 13 bases, with 17 bases separating them. Here the CDR3 DNA reads TGTGCCAGCAGCGTAGGAGTGGAGGGGAAATCCCCCCTCCACTTT. Translation: CASSVGVEGKSPLHF.

The chain employs TRBV6-1 and TRBJ2-7; TRBD1 agrees at 9 bases. V lost 8 bases, J lost 3 bases, and 8 bases stayed unmatched. The CDR3 totals 14 residues. CDR1 and CDR2 (germline): MNHNS, SASEGT. CDR3 nucleotides: TGTGCCAGCCGAGCGGACAGGGGATACTACGAGCAGTACTTC. Residues: CASRADRGYYEQYF.